This T cell receptor (beta chain) is from a study of T cell responses to AZD1222 COVID-19 vaccine. With respect to this clone: The antigen remains undetermined.

The CDR3 length is 15 residues. Deletions cut 0 bases from V and 9 bases from J, with 13 bases between. Germline V gives CDR1 SGHNT, CDR2 YYREEE (reference sequence). Assay used: immunoSEQ multiplex PCR; TCRdb lists only in-frame clones, some missing. The sample lists tens of thousands of clones, approximately 86% occurring once. Findings and caveats of the study: A reported finding is that nearly half of spike-specific TCRs target unmutated variant regions.

The specimen was peripheral blood, collected on day 0 of AZD1222 vaccination. The TCR originated in an adult in good health. The V call is TRBV5-4, the J call TRBJ1-6; a weak D match, TRBD1 (5 bases). The CDR3: CASSLDSGLSSPLHF. In DNA form, the CDR3 reads TGTGCCAGCAGCTTGGATTCGGGACTATCTTCACCCCTCCACTTT. Using reference TRBV5-4 and TRBJ1-6 for the parts outside the CDR3, the full variable domain is ETGVTQSPTHLIKTRGQQVTLRCSSQSGHNTVSWYQQALGQGPQFIFQYYREEENGRGNFPPRFSGLQFPNYSSELNVNALELDDSALYLCASSLDSGLSSPLHFGNGTRLTVT.